This T cell receptor (beta chain) was documented in a study of OX40 agonist ivuxolimab in advanced cancers. Overall study findings and caveats: The study found that CD8+ T cells averaged more expanded clones than CD4+.

Data came from immunoSEQ multiplex PCR; TCRdb stores just in-frame clones and leaves some out. The profile shows tens of thousands of clones, 90% of them singletons. The V gene's germline CDR1 is GTSNPN and CDR2 SVGIG (reference sequence). CDR3 length: 12 residues. V was pared by 4 bases and J by 3 bases, with 7 bases between. On this clone itself: Its antigen is unknown.

The chain employs TRBV30 and TRBJ2-1, with a tentative D call TRBD1 (5 bases). The receptor comes from an adult with an advanced solid tumor such as melanoma, head and neck, liver or kidney cancer. This sample comprised CD4+ or CD8+ T cells sorted from blood, obtained in a trial of the OX40 agonist ivuxolimab. CDR3 bases: TGTGCCTGGAATAGGGGCTACAATGAGCAGTTCTTC. Translation gives CAWNRGYNEQFF.